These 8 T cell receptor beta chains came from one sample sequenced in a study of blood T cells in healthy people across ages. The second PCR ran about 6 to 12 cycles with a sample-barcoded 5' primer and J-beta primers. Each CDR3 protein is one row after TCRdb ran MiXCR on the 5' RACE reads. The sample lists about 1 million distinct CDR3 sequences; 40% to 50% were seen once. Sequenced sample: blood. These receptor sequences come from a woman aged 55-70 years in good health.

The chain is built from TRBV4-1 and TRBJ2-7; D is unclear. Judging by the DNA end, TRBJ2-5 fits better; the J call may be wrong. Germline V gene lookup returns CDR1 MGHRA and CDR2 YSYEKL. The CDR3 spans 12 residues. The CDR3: CASSLVTGTQYF. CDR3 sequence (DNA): TGCGCCAGCAGCCTGGTAACGGGGACCCAGTACTTC.

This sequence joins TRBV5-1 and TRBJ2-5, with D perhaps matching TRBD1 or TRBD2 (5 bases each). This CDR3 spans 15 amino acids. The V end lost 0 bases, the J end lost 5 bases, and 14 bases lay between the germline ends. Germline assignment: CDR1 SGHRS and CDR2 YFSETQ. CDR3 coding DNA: TGCGCCAGCAGCTTGGGGGACGGCGGCGGGGAGACCCAGTACTTC. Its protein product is CASSLGDGGGETQYF.

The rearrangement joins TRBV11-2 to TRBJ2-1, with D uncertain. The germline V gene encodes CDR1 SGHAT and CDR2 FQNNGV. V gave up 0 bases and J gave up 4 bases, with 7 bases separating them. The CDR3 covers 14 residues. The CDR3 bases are TGTGCCAGCAGCTTAGAGGCAGATTACAATGAGCAGTTCTTC. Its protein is CASSLEADYNEQFF.

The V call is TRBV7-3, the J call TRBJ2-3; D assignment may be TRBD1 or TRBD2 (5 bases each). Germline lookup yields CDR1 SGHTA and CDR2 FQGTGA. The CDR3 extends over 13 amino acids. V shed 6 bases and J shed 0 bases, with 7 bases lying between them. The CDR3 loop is CASRWDSTDTQYF. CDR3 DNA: TGTGCCAGCAGATGGGACAGCACAGATACGCAGTATTTT.

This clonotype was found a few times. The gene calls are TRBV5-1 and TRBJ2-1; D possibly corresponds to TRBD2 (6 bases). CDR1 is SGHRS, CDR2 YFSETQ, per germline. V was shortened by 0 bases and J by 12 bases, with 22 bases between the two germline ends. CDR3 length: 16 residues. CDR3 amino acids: CASSLESGVRSFAQFF. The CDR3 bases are TGCGCCAGCAGCTTGGAATCGGGAGTGCGGTCATTTGCGCAGTTCTTC.

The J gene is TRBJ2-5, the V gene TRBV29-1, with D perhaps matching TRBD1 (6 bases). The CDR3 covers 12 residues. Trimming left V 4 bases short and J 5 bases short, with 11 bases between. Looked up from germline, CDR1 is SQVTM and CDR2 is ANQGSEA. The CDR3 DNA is TGCAGCGTTGTTAGAGGGGGTGAGACCCAGTACTTC. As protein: CSVVRGGETQYF.

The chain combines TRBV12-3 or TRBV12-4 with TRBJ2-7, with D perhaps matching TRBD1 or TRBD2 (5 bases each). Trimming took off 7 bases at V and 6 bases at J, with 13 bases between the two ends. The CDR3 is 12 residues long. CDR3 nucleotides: TGTGCCAGCAAAAAATGGGGGACCGAGCAGTACTTC. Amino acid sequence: CASKKWGTEQYF.

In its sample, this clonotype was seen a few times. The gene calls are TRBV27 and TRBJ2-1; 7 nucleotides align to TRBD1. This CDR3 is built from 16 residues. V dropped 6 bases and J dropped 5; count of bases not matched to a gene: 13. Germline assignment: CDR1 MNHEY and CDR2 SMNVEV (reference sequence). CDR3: CASSGYGQVINNEQFF. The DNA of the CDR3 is TGTGCCAGCAGCGGCTATGGACAGGTTATCAACAATGAGCAGTTCTTC.